This TCR beta chain was captured by sequencing in a study of cytomegalovirus exposure and HLA in healthy donors. Study-wide results and caveats: Per published reports, the classifier diagnosed cytomegalovirus status with high specificity and sensitivity. The study listed some 160 cytomegalovirus-associated TCR beta chains. Some public TCRs appeared in many individuals, while most sequences were rare.

Profiled with immunoSEQ multiplex PCR; TCRdb holds only in-frame clones, not every one. Of roughly 260,000 clones in the sample, around 91% were seen once. Regarding this clone: Antigen specificity is unknown.

This CDR3 has 15 amino acids. V was clipped by 2 bases and J by 0 bases; unmatched bases: 4. Germline CDR1 MNHEY, CDR2 SMNVEV (reference sequence). V gene TRBV27 combines with J gene TRBJ2-7; 7 bases are shared with TRBD2. Sequenced input: PBMCs. This clonotype was sampled from a woman aged 18-29 years in good health and CMV-seronegative. The CDR3 here is CASSLQRGSSYEQYV. The DNA of the CDR3 is TGTGCCAGCAGTTTACAGCGGGGAAGCTCCTACGAGCAGTACGTC.